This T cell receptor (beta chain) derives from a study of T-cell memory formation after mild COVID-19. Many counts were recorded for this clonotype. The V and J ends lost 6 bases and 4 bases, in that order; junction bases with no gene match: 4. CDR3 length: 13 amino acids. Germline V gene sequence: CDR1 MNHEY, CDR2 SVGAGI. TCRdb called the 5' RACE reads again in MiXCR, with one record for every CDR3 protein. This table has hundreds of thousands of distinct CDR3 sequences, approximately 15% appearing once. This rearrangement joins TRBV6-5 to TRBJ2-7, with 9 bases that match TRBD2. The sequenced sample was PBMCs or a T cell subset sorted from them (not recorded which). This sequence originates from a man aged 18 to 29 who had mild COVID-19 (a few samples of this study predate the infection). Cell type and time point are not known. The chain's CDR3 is CASRPAGGYEQYV. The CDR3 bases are TGTGCCAGCAGACCCGCGGGAGGGTACGAGCAGTACGTC.